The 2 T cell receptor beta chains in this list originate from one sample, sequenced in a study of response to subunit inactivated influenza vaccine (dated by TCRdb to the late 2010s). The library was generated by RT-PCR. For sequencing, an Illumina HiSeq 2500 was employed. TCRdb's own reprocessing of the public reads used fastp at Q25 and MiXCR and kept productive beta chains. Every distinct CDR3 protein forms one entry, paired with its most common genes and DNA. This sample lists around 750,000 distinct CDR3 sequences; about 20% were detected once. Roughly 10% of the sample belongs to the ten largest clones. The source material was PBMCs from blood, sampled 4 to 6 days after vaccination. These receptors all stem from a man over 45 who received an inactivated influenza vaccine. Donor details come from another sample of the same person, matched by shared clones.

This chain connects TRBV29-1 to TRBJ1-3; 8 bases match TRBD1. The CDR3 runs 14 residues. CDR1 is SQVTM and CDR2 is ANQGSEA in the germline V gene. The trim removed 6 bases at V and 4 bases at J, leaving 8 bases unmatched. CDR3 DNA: TGCAGCGTGAGGACAGGGCCTTCCGGAAACACCATATATTTT. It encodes CSVRTGPSGNTIYF.

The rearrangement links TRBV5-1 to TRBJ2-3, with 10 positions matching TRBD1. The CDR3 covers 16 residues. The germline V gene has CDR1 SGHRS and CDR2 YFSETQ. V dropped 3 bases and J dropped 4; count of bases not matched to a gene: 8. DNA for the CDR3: TGCGCCAGCAGCTCCCGGGACAGGGGTGGCTCAGATACGCAGTATTTT. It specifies CASSSRDRGGSDTQYF. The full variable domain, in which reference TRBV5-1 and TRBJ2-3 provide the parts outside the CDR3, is KAGVTQTPRYLIKTRGQQVTLSCSPISGHRSVSWYQQTPGQGLQFLFEYFSETQRNKGNFPGRFSGRQFSNSRSEMNVSTLELGDSALYLCASSSRDRGGSDTQYFGPGTRLTVL.